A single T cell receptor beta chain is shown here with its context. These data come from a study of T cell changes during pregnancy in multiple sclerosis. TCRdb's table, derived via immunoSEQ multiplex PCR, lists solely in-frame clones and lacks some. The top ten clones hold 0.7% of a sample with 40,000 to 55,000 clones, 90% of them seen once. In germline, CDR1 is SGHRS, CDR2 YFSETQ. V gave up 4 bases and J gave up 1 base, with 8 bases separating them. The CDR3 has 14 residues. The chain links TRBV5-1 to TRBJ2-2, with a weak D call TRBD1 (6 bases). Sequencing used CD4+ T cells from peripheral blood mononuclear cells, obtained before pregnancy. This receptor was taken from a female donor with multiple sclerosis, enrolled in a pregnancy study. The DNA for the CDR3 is TGCGCCAGCAGCGAGGGACAGAACACCGGGGAGCTGTTTTTT. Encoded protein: CASSEGQNTGELFF.